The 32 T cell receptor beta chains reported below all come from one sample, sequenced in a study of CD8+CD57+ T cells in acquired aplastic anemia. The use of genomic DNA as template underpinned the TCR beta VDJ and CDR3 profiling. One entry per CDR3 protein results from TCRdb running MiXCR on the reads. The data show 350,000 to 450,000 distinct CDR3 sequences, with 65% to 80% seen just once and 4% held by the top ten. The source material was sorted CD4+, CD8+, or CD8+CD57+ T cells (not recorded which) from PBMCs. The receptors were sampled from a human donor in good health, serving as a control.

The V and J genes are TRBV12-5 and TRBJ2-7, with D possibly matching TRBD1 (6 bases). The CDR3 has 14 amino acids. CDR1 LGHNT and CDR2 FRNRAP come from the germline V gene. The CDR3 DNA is TGTGCCAGCAGCGGTTTACAGGGTCCCTACGAGCAGTACTTC. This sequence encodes CASSGLQGPYEQYF.

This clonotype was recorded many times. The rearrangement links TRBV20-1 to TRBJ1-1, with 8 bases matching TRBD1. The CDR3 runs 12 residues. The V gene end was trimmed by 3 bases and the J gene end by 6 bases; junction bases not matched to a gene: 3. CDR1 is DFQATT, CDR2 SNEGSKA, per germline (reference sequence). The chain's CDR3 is CSARGQEAEAFF. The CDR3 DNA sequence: TGCAGTGCTAGGGGACAGGAAGCTGAAGCTTTCTTT.

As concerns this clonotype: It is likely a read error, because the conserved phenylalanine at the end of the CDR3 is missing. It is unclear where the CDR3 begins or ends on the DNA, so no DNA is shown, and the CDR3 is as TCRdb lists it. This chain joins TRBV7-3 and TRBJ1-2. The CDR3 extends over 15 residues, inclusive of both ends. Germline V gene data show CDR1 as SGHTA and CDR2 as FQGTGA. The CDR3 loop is CASSPGPNYEQYFTS.

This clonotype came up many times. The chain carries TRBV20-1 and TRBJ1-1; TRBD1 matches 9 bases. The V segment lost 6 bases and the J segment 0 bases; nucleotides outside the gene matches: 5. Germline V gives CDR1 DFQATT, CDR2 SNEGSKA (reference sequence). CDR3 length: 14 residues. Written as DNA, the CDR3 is TGCAGTGCCATCCGGGACAGGGTGAACACTGAAGCTTTCTTT. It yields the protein CSAIRDRVNTEAFF.

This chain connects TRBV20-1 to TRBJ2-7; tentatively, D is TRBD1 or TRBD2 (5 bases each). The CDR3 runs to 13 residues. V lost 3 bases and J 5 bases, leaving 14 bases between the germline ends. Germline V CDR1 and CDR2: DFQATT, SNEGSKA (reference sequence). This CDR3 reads CSASEGLNDEQYF. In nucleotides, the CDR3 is TGCAGTGCTAGCGAGGGGCTTAACGACGAGCAGTACTTC.

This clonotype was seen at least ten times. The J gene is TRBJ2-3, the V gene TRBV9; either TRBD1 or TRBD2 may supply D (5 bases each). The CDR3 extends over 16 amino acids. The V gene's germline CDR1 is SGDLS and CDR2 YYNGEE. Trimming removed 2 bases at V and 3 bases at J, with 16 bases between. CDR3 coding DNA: TGTGCCAGCAGCGTCACCACTAGAGGGGCTACAGATACGCAGTATTTT. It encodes CASSVTTRGATDTQYF.

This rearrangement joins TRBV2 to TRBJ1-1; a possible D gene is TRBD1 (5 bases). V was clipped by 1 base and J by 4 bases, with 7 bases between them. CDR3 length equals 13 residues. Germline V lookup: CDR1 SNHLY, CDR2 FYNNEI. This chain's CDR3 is CASSEDRRTEAFF. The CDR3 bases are TGTGCCAGCAGTGAAGACAGGCGCACTGAAGCTTTCTTT.

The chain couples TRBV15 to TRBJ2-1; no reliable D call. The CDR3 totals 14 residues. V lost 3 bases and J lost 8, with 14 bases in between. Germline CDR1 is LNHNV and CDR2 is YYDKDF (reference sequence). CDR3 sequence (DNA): TGTGCCACCAGCAGCTGGGTGGGGTCGGATGAGCAGTTCTTC. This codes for CATSSWVGSDEQFF.

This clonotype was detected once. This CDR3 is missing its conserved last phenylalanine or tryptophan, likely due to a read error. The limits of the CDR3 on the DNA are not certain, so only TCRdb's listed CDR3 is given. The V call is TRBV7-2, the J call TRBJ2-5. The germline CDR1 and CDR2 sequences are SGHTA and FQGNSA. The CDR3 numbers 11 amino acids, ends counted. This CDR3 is CASVDEETQCT.

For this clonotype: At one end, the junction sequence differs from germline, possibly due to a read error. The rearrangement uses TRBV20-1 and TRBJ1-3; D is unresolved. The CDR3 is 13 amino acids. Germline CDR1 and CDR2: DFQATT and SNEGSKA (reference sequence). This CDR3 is CSAGAPGRNTTYF. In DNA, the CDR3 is TGCAGTGCTGGAGCCCCCGGGAGAAACACCACATATTTT.

The CDR3 spells CASTDRVVTYEQYF. DNA for the CDR3: TGTGCCAGCACTGACAGGGTAGTCACCTACGAGCAGTACTTC. The rearrangement joins TRBV2 to TRBJ2-7; 7 bases agree with TRBD1. CDR1 and CDR2 from the germline V gene are SNHLY and FYNNEI. The CDR3 has 14 amino acids. V was clipped by 7 bases and J by 2 bases; unmatched bases: 8. Full variable domain (remainder filled in from reference TRBV2 and TRBJ2-7): EPEVTQTPSHQVTQMGQEVILRCVPISNHLYFYWYRQILGQKVEFLVSFYNNEISEKSEIFDDQFSVERPDGSNFTLKIRSTKLEDSAMYFCASTDRVVTYEQYFGPGTRLTVT.

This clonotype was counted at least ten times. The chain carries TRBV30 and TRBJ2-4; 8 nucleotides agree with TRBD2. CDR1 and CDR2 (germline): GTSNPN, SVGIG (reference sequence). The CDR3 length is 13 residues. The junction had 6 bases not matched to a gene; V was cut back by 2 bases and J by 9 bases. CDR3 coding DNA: TGTGCCTGGAGTACGGCGGGGGGAGGCATTCAGTACTTC. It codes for CAWSTAGGGIQYF.

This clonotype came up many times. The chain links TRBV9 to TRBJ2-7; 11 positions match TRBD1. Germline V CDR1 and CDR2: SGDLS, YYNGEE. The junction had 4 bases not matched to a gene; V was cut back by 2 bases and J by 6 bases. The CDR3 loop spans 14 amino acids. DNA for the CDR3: TGTGCCAGCAGCGTTGCCGGGACAGGGGGCGAGCAGTACTTC. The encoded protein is CASSVAGTGGEQYF.

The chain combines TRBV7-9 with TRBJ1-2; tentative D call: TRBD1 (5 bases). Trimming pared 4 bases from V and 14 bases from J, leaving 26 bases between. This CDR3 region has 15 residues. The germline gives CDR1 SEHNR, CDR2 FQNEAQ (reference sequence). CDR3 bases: TGTGCCAGCAGCTCCGCGGGGACCCAGTACTTTGGCCCAACCTTC. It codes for CASSSAGTQYFGPTF.

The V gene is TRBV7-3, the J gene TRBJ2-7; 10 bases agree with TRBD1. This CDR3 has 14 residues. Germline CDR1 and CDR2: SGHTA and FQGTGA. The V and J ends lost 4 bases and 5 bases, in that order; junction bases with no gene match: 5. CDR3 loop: CASSWGQGTNEQYF. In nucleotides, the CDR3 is TGTGCCAGCAGCTGGGGACAGGGGACAAACGAGCAGTACTTC.

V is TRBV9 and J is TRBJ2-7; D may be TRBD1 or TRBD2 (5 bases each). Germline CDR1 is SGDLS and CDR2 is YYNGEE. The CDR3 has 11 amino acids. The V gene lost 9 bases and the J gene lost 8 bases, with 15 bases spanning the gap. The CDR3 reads CATRVRGQQYF. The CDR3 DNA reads TGTGCCACCCGGGTGAGGGGTCAGCAGTACTTC.

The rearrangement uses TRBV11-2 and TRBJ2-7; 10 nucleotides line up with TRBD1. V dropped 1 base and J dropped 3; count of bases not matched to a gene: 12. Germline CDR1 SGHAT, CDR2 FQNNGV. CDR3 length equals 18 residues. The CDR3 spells CASSLVLGAGTGDYEQYF. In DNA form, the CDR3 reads TGTGCCAGCAGCTTAGTGTTGGGAGCCGGGACAGGGGACTACGAGCAGTACTTC. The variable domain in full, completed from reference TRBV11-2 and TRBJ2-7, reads EAGVAQSPRYKIIEKRQSVAFWCNPISGHATLYWYQQILGQGPKLLIQFQNNGVVDDSQLPKDRFSAERLKGVDSTLKIQPAKLEDSAVYLCASSLVLGAGTGDYEQYFGPGTRLTVT.

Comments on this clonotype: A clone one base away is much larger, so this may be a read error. The CDR3: CASSLPGQGENTIYF. The CDR3, as DNA: TGCGCCAGCAGCCTACCGGGACAGGGGGAAAACACCATATATTTT. The V and J genes are TRBV12-3 or TRBV12-4 and TRBJ1-3, with 11 bases identical to TRBD1. This CDR3 spans 15 amino acids.

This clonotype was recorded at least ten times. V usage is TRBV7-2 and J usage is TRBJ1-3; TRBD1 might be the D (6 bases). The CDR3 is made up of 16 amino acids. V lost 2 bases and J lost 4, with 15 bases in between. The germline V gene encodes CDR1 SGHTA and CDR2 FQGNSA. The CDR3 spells CASSLLGGARGNTIYF. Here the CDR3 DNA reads TGTGCCAGCAGCTTACTGGGGGGGGCGCGAGGAAACACCATATATTTT.

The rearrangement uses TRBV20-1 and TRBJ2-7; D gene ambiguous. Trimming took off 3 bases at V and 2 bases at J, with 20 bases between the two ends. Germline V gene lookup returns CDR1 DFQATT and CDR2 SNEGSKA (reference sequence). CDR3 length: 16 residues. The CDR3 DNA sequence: TGCAGTGCTAGGAACCCTCAAAAAGGGATACCCTACGAGCAGTACTTC. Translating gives CSARNPQKGIPYEQYF.

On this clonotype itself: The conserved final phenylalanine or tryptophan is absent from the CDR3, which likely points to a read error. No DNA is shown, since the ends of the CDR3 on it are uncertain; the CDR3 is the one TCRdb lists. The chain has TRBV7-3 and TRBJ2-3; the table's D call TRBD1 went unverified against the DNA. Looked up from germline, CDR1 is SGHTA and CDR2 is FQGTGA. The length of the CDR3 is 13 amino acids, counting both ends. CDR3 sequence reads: CASSWAGLKGEYL.

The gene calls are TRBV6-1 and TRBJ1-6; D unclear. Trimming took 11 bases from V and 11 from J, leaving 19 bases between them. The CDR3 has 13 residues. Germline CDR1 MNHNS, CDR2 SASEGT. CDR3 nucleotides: TGTGCCGTAGGGCCGACATCGTCCACACCCCTCCACTTT. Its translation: CAVGPTSSTPLHF.

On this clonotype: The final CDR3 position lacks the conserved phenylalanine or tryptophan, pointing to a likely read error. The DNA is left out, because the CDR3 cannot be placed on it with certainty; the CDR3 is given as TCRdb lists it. The CDR3 protein is CASSIQGGNEKL. The V gene is TRBV19, the J gene TRBJ1-2; no DNA check was done on the table's D call, TRBD1. Germline lookup yields CDR1 LNHDA and CDR2 SQIVND (reference sequence). The CDR3 sequence runs 12 residues, both termini included.

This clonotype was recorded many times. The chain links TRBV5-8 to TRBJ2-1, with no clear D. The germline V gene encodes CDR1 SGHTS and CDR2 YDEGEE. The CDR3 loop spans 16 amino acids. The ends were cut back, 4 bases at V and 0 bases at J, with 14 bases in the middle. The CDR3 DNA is TGTGCCAGCAGCACAAGCGACGGTAGCTCCTACAATGAGCAGTTCTTC. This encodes CASSTSDGSSYNEQFF.

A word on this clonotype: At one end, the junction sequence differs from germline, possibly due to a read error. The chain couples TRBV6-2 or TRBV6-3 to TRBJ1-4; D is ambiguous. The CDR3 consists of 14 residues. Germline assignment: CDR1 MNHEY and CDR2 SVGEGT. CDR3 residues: CAISLGLSNEKLFF. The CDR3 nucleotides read TGTGCCATCAGTTTAGGGCTGTCTAATGAAAAACTGTTTTTT.

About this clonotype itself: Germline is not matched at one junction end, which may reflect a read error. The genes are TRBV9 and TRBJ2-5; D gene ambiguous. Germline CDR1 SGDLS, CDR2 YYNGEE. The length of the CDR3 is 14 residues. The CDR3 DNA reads TGTGCCAGCAGCTTGGAAGAGACTCCACAGACCTACAACTTC. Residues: CASSLEETPQTYNF. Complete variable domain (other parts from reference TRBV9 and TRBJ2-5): DSGVTQTPKHLITATGQRVTLRCSPRSGDLSVYWYQQSLDQGLQFLIQYYNGEERAKGNILERFSAQQFPDLHSELNLSSLELGDSALYFCASSLEETPQTYNFGPGTRLLVL.

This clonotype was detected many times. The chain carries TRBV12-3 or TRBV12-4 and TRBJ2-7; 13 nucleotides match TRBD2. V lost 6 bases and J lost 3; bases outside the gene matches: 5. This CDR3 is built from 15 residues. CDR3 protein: CASRTGTSGVYEQYF. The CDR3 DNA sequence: TGTGCCAGCAGGACCGGGACTAGCGGGGTCTACGAGCAGTACTTC.

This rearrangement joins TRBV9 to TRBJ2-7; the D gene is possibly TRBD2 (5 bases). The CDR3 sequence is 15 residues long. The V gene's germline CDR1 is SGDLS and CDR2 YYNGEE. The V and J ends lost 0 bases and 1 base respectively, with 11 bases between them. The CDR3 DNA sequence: TGTGCCAGCAGCGTAGGAGTGGACTTTTCCTACGAGCAGTACTTC. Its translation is CASSVGVDFSYEQYF.

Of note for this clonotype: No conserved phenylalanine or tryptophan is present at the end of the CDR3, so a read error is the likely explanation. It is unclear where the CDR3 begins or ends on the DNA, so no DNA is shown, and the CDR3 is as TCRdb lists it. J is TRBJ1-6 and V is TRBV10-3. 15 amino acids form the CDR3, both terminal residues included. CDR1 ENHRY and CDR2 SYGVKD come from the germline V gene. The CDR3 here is CAIRVGGSYEQYFGL.

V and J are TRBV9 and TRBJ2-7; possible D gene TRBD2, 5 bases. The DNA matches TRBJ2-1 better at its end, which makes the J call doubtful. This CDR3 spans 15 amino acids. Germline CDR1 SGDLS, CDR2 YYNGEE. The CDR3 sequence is CASSRHGELNYEQFF. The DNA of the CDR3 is TGTGCCAGCAGCCGCCACGGGGAACTGAACTACGAGCAGTTCTTC.

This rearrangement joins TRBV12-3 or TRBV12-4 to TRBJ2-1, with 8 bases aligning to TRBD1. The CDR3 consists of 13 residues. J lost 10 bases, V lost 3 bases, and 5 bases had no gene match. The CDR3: CASSFSGGREQFF. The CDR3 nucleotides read TGTGCCAGCAGTTTCTCAGGGGGCAGGGAGCAGTTCTTC.

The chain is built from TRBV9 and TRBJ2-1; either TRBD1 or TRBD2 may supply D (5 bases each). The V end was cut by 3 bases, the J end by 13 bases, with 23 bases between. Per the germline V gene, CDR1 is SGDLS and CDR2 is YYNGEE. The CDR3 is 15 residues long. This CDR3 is CASSEERGPYNSQFF. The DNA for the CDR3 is TGTGCCAGCAGCGAAGAGAGGGGACCATACAATTCACAGTTCTTC.